The entry that follows covers one TCR beta chain sequence. As originally analysed: For nucleated cells, counts were estimated from reference gene primer amplification. Profiling relied on immunoSEQ multiplex PCR, and the TCRdb table lists in-frame clones only, not all of them. V, J and clone size are those of that table, while D and trimming were read from the DNA. Among some 370,000 clones listed, around 90% were seen once. This specimen comes from a study of blood T cell repertoires in COVID-19. On the study more broadly: Specimens from acute and convalescent COVID-19 originated in the United States, Italy and Spain. PBMCs, B-cell-depleted T cells, or T cells provided the cDNA or gDNA that made up the material.

Trimming removed 4 bases from V and 5 bases from J; junction bases left unmatched: 11. The CDR3 runs to 15 residues. Germline lookup yields CDR1 GTSNPN and CDR2 SVGIG (reference sequence). The material sequenced was peripheral blood. The chain couples TRBV30 to TRBJ2-1, with 7 bases fitting TRBD2. This TCR was sampled from a man between 18 and 29 years old with active or convalescent COVID-19. CDR3 coding DNA: TGTGCCTGGATTCGTGGGAGGGCGAGAGACAATGAGCAGTTCTTC. This codes for CAWIRGRARDNEQFF.